This TCR beta chain was found in a study of a mutant IDH1 vaccine in newly diagnosed glioma. Study in general: Vaccines were begun 4-6 weeks after radiotherapy alone, or with temozolomide cycles. Broader study findings: Top peripheral T cell clonotype shifts appeared unrelated to pseudoprogression.

To note about this clone: As yet, its antigen is unknown.

Some clones are missing from TCRdb's copy, which holds only in-frame ones; the method was immunoSEQ multiplex PCR. The sample contains 39,000 or so clones, more than 75% of which appear only once. Noted time point: week 5, during vaccination. A single vaccine dose contained 300 ug of mutant IDH1 20-mer peptide, and topical imiquimod was used with it. Each donor presented with a new WHO grade 3 or 4 astrocytoma that tested IDH1-mutant and showed ATRX loss. The CDR3 extends over 13 amino acids. V lost 3 bases, J lost 5 bases, and 10 bases lay in between. In germline, CDR1 is MGHRA, CDR2 YSYEKL. The source is a man between 40 and 49 years old with glioma. The specimen comprised PBMCs, sampled from a glioma patient whose treatment included an IDH1 peptide vaccine. V usage is TRBV4-1 and J usage is TRBJ1-2; D gene uncertain. The chain's CDR3 is CASSQEGRYGYTF. The CDR3 DNA follows: TGCGCCAGCAGCCAGGAGGGTCGGTATGGCTACACCTTC.